These 10 T cell receptor beta chains were sequenced from one sample in a study of somatic mutations in T cells in chronic GVHD. TCRdb keeps only in-frame clones here, not all; method: immunoSEQ multiplex PCR. The sample has about 13,000 clones, around 80% seen once. Sequenced sample: Vbeta20-negative CD4+ T cells from blood. These TCRs come from a male patient in his fifties with chronic graft-versus-host disease. Some T cells may be graft donor cells.

The chain couples TRBV6-5 to TRBJ2-5; 8 bases are a match to TRBD2. Germline CDR1 is MNHEY and CDR2 is SVGAGI. This CDR3 contains 14 residues. The J segment lost 1 base and the V segment lost 7 bases, leaving 5 bases of the junction unmatched. CDR3 amino acids: CASKRGGFQETQYF. The CDR3 DNA reads TGTGCCAGCAAACGCGGGGGGTTCCAAGAGACCCAGTACTTC.

This clone was seen more than once but under ten times. The chain combines TRBV2 with TRBJ1-6, with D perhaps TRBD1 (6 bases). From germline, CDR1 is SNHLY and CDR2 FYNNEI. V was shortened by 6 bases and J by 2 bases, with 11 bases between the two germline ends. This CDR3 spans 15 amino acids. CDR3 coding DNA: TGTGCCAGCAGCCCAGGGGTGGCCTATAATTCACCCCTCCACTTT. Protein product: CASSPGVAYNSPLHF.

This chain connects TRBV7-6 to TRBJ2-5; weak D call: TRBD2 (5 bases). The germline CDR1 and CDR2 sequences are SGHVS and FNYEAQ. This CDR3 contains 14 residues. With 5 bases removed from V and 5 bases from J, the gap between germline ends came to 15 bases. The CDR3 DNA sequence: TGTGCCAGCAGCCGGACTTTGGGGTTGGAGACCCAGTACTTC. Its protein product is CASSRTLGLETQYF.

The chain is built from TRBV19 and TRBJ2-7; 7 positions agree with TRBD1. V shed 10 bases and J 7 bases; nucleotides not matched to a gene: 13. This CDR3 is 13 amino acids long. Germline CDR1 is LNHDA and CDR2 is SQIVND (reference sequence). CDR3 region: CATSGQRLGEQYF. CDR3 coding DNA: TGTGCCACCTCGGGACAGCGTTTAGGGGAGCAGTACTTC.

The rearrangement links TRBV21-1 to TRBJ2-1; TRBD1, as called in the table, went unchecked against the DNA. TRBV21-1 is designated a pseudogene. This CDR3 region has 12 residues. CDR3 nucleotides: TGTGCCAGCAGCAAAAGGGGTATCGAGCAGTTCTTC. Translation: CASSKRGIEQFF.

V usage is TRBV15 and J usage is TRBJ2-1; 7 bases are shared with TRBD2. This CDR3 has 16 residues. The trim removed 1 base at V and 2 bases at J, leaving 5 bases unmatched. Germline V gene sequence: CDR1 LNHNV, CDR2 YYDKDF (reference sequence). The DNA for the CDR3 is TGTGCCACCAGCAGAGTAAACGGGAGGACCTACAATGAGCAGTTCTTC. Translating it yields CATSRVNGRTYNEQFF.

This clone has only a few counts. The chain combines TRBV23-1 with TRBJ2-7; maybe TRBD1 (5 bases). TRBV23-1 is identified as an open reading frame with a role that is uncertain. The CDR3 covers 14 residues. V was trimmed by 6 bases and J by 5 bases, leaving 17 bases between them. For the CDR3, the DNA is TGCGCCAGCAGCCCAACAGTCAGGGAAAACGAGCAGTACTTC. This codes for CASSPTVRENEQYF.

V usage is TRBV6-6 and J usage is TRBJ1-2; D is unresolved. There are 14 residues in the CDR3. V lost 7 bases to trimming and J lost 7 bases, with 19 bases between them. Looked up from germline, CDR1 is MNHNY and CDR2 is SVGAGI (reference sequence). The CDR3 protein is CASIQTPSASGYTF. CDR3 in DNA: TGTGCCAGCATTCAAACCCCCTCGGCTAGTGGCTACACCTTC.

In its sample, this clone was seen once. V gene TRBV28 combines with J gene TRBJ1-4; D is possibly TRBD1 (5 bases). Germline assignment: CDR1 MDHEN and CDR2 SYDVKM. The length of the CDR3 is 15 residues. V was trimmed by 2 bases and J by 0 bases, leaving 7 bases between them. The CDR3 sequence is CASSLGGATNEKLFF. CDR3 nucleotides: TGTGCCAGCAGTTTAGGGGGGGCAACTAATGAAAAACTGTTTTTT.

This chain links TRBV11-3 with TRBJ2-1; 10 bases line up with TRBD2. With V trimmed by 4 bases and J by 9 bases, 3 bases remained unmatched. CDR1 is SGHNT and CDR2 is YENEEA in the germline V gene. The CDR3 is 13 amino acids. CDR3 protein: CASSSGLAFEQFF. Written as DNA, the CDR3 is TGTGCCAGCAGCTCGGGACTAGCGTTTGAGCAGTTCTTC.